This T cell receptor (beta chain) is from a study of blood T cell repertoires in COVID-19. Study in general: Acute and convalescent COVID-19 specimens originated in the United States, Italy and Spain. T cells, B-cell-depleted T cells, or PBMCs supplied cDNA or gDNA.

Per the original data handling: Estimation of nucleated cell counts relied on the amplification of reference gene primers. Assay: immunoSEQ multiplex PCR; the TCRdb copy retains only in-frame clones and omits some. That table is the source of V, J and clone size, and D and trimming were worked out from the DNA. This repertoire shows approximately 260,000 clones, about 80% found once; its top ten account for roughly 3.1%. The CDR3 runs 14 residues. Germline V gene data show CDR1 as MNHEY and CDR2 as SVGEGT. The V end lost 0 bases, the J end lost 7 bases, and 10 bases lay between the germline ends. Participant-given clinical history determined each cohort assignment.

V usage is TRBV6-2 or TRBV6-3 and J usage is TRBJ2-1; weak D call: TRBD2 (5 bases). Input material: PBMCs or T cells enriched from blood (not recorded which). This sequence was found in a middle-aged man who had recovered from COVID-19. This chain's CDR3 is CASSYSFTGNEQFF. CDR3 bases: TGTGCCAGCAGTTACTCCTTTACGGGGAATGAGCAGTTCTTC.